This T cell receptor beta chain appears in the sequencing data of a study of post-analysis software for immune sequencing data. Whole-study context: Relapsing-remitting, secondary progressive and progressive-relapsing multiple sclerosis were all included among the disease courses.

Findings and caveats of the study: Normalized Chao1 diversity was significantly lower in multiple sclerosis patients than in controls. Same-batch samples co-clustered strongly by F measure.

The authors incorporated unique molecular identifiers into the TCR beta cDNA libraries. Between about 0.9 and 11 million T cells gave rise to around 500,000 cDNA molecules. TCRdb redid the calling of the PCR reads with MiXCR, one entry per CDR3 protein. This table has 750,000 to 950,000 distinct CDR3 sequences, about half appearing once. Comment on this clonotype: As yet, its antigen is unknown.

The TCR originated in a girl aged 10-17 years with multiple sclerosis. Sequences were obtained from blood.

CDR3 DNA: TGTGCCAGCCAAGGTGGTCTGGGCAATGAGCAGTTCTTC. Amino acid sequence: CASQGGLGNEQFF. This chain links TRBV6-5 with TRBJ2-1; D is undetermined. Germline CDR1 and CDR2: MNHEY and SVGAGI. This CDR3 contains 13 residues. V gave up 8 bases and J gave up 6 bases, with 14 bases separating them.